This T cell receptor (beta chain) stems from a study of response to subunit inactivated influenza vaccine. Study conclusions and caveats: After each seasonal influenza vaccination, few new T cells are recruited, the authors suggested.

In TCRdb, the RT-PCR reads were re-called with MiXCR into one record per CDR3 protein. The data show around 200,000 distinct CDR3 sequences, with about 9% seen just once and about 11% held by the top ten. With regard to this clonotype: Its antigen is undetermined.

The CDR3 totals 14 residues. The trim removed 7 bases at V and 7 bases at J, leaving 5 bases unmatched. Germline CDR1 is MDHEN and CDR2 is SYDVKM. The sequences come from non-naive T cells sorted from PBMCs, collected on the day of vaccination. The receptor's source is a man aged 50 to 60 who received an inactivated influenza vaccine. The rearrangement joins TRBV28 to TRBJ2-1, with TRBD2 identical over 12 bases. The CDR3 sequence: CASILAGGRNEQFF. CDR3 coding DNA: TGTGCCAGCATACTAGCGGGGGGCCGGAATGAGCAGTTCTTC.